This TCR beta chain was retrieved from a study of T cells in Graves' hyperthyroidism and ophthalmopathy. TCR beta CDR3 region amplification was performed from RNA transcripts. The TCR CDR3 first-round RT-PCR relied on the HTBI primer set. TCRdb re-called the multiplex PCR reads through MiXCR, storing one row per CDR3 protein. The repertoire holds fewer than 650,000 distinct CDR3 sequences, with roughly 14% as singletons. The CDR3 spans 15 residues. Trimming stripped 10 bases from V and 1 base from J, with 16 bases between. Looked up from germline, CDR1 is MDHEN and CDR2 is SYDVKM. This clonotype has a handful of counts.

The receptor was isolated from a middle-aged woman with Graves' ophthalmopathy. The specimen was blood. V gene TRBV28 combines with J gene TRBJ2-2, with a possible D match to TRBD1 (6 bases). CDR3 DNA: TGTGCCACCCGCCCGCAGGGGCTGAACACCGGGGAGCTGTTTTTT. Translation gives CATRPQGLNTGELFF. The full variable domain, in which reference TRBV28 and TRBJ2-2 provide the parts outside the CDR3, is DVKVTQSSRYLVKRTGEKVFLECVQDMDHENMFWYRQDPGLGLRLIYFSYDVKMKEKGDIPEGYSVSREKKERFSLILESASTNQTSMYLCATRPQGLNTGELFFGEGSRLTVL.